This T cell receptor (beta chain) was obtained from a study of CD8+ T cells in alopecia areata. Whole-study results and caveats: Relative to normal scalp, lesional scalp, especially alopecia totalis/universalis, showed higher clonality. TCR sharing was clearer in mice than between patients, perhaps partly owing to patient HLA diversity.

It was from alopecia areata patients that lesional scalp punch biopsies and peripheral blood were collected. Sequencing used cDNA as its template, made by extracting RNA and reverse transcribing it. Profiled with immunoSEQ multiplex PCR; TCRdb holds only in-frame clones, not every one. The sample yields around 82,000 clones, just over 50% seen once. This clone appeared once. Its antigen is unknown. Germline V gene lookup returns CDR1 MNHEY and CDR2 SMNVEV (reference sequence). The CDR3 contains 13 residues. Trimming shortened V by 6 bases and J by 4 bases, and 12 bases separated the two germline ends. The sequence was collected from a human donor with alopecia areata. V and J are TRBV27 and TRBJ1-1, with D unresolved. Material: NKG2D-high CD8+ T cells sorted from blood. The DNA for the CDR3 is TGTGCCAGCAGCGGGAACACGGGCACTGAAGCTTTCTTT. This codes for CASSGNTGTEAFF.